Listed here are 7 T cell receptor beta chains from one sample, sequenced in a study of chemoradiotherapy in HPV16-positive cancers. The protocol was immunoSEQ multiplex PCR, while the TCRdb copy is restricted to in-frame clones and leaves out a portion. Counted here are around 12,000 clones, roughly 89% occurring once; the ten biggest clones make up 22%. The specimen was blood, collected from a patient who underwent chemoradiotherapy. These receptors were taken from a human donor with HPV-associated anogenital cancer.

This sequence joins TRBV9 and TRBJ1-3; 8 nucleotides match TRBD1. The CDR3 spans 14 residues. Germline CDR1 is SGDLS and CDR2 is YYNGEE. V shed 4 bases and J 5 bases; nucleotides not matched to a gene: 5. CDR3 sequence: CASSIGQGRNTIYF. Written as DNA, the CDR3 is TGTGCCAGCAGCATTGGACAGGGACGAAACACCATATATTTT. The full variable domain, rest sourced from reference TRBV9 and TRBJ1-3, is DSGVTQTPKHLITATGQRVTLRCSPRSGDLSVYWYQQSLDQGLQFLIQYYNGEERAKGNILERFSAQQFPDLHSELNLSSLELGDSALYFCASSIGQGRNTIYFGEGSWLTVV.

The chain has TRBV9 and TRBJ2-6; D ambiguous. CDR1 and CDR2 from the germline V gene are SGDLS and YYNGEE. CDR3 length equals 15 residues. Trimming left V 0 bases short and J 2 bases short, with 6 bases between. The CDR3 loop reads CASSVGLTGANVLTF. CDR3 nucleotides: TGTGCCAGCAGCGTAGGTCTGACTGGGGCCAACGTCCTGACTTTC.

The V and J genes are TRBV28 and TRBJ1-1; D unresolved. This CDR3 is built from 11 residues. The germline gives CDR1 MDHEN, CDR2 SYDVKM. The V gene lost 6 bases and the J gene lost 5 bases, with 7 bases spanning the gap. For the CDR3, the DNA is TGTGCCAGCAGAGGTCCGACTGAAGCTTTCTTT. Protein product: CASRGPTEAFF. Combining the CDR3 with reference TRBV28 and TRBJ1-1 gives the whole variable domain DVKVTQSSRYLVKRTGEKVFLECVQDMDHENMFWYRQDPGLGLRLIYFSYDVKMKEKGDIPEGYSVSREKKERFSLILESASTNQTSMYLCASRGPTEAFFGQGTRLTVV.

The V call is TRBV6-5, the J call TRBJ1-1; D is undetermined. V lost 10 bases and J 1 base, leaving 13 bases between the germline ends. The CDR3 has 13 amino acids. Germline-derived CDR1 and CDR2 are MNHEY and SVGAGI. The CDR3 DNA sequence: TGTGCCACCACCGCAGGAGAGAACACTGAAGCTTTCTTT. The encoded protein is CATTAGENTEAFF.

The CDR3 spells CASSANRDRFYGYTF. CDR3 DNA: TGTGCCAGCAGCGCCAACCGGGACAGGTTCTATGGCTACACCTTC. The chain recombines TRBV9 with TRBJ1-2; 8 bases match TRBD1. The CDR3 covers 15 residues. Germline V gene sequence: CDR1 SGDLS, CDR2 YYNGEE. J was trimmed by 4 bases and V by 3 bases; bases with no gene match: 8.

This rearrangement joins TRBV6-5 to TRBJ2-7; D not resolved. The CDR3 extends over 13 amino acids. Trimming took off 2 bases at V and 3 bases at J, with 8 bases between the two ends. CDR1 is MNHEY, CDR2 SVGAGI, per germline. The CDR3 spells CASSYRVSYEQYF. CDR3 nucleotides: TGTGCCAGCAGTTACAGGGTGAGCTACGAGCAGTACTTC.

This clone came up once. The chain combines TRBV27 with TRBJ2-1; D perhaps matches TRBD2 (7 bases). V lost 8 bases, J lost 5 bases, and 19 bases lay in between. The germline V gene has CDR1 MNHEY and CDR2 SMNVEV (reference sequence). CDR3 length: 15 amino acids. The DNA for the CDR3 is TGTGCCAGCGCCTCTGGGGGAGGGGGGAACAATGAGCAGTTCTTC. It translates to CASASGGGGNNEQFF.